This T cell receptor beta chain stems from a study of T cell responses to AZD1222 COVID-19 vaccine. This clone was counted a single time. Its antigen is not identified. General study points: Seropositive at baseline were only a handful of AZD1222 recipients. Close to half of spike-specific TCRs reportedly recognize unmutated variant regions. Females outnumbered males among donors, who were mostly white British; clonal diversity was possibly underestimated.

The protocol was immunoSEQ multiplex PCR, while the TCRdb copy is restricted to in-frame clones and leaves out a portion. The sample consists of 150,000 to 200,000 clones, about 87% of them appearing once. The V and J ends lost 1 base and 4 bases, in that order; junction bases with no gene match: 6. Germline values: CDR1 LNHDA, CDR2 SQIVND (reference sequence). The CDR3 length is 15 residues. The sample was peripheral blood, taken on day 0 of MenACWY control vaccination. This TCR derives from an adult in good health. The chain recombines TRBV19 with TRBJ2-5, with 7 positions matching TRBD2. The CDR3 nucleotides are TGTGCCAGTAGTATAGCGGGAGGCCAGGGAGAGACCCAGTACTTC. This codes for CASSIAGGQGETQYF.